One sample yielded the 27 T cell receptor beta chains listed below, sequenced in a study of identical twins. TCRdb recomputed calls from the 5' RACE reads with MiXCR, one row per CDR3 protein. The table lists approximately 220,000 distinct CDR3 sequences, 7.5% of them singletons. In addition, the sample was reused for a study of yellow fever vaccine responses in identical twins.

The sample consisted of CD8+ T cells sorted from blood. Source of these receptors: a woman aged 18-29 years in good health.

This clonotype was seen more than once but under ten times. The chain recombines TRBV20-1 with TRBJ2-1; the match to TRBD2 covers 12 bases. The V segment lost 6 bases and the J segment 2 bases; nucleotides outside the gene matches: 8. From germline, CDR1 is DFQATT and CDR2 SNEGSKA (reference sequence). The length of the CDR3 is 16 residues. In DNA form, the CDR3 reads TGCAGTGCAAACGGACTAGCGGGAAAACCCTACAATGAGCAGTTCTTC. Protein sequence: CSANGLAGKPYNEQFF.

This chain joins TRBV10-3 and TRBJ2-2, with 14 bases lining up with TRBD2. V was clipped by 8 bases and J by 1 base; unmatched bases: 12. The CDR3 extends over 19 amino acids. The V gene's germline CDR1 is ENHRY and CDR2 SYGVKD. CDR3 sequence (DNA): TGTGCCATCTGTTTTCTTTACGGGACTAGCGGGAGGAACACCGGGGAGCTGTTTTTT. This gives the protein CAICFLYGTSGRNTGELFF.

The chain uses TRBV6-5 and TRBJ2-5; D unclear. Trimming shortened V by 4 bases and J by 4 bases, and 16 bases separated the two germline ends. The CDR3 is 15 residues long. Germline V gene data show CDR1 as MNHEY and CDR2 as SVGAGI. Written as DNA, the CDR3 is TGTGCCAGCAGTTTAACCCCCGGCCCAAGAGAGACCCAGTACTTC. It encodes CASSLTPGPRETQYF.

The V call is TRBV11-2, the J call TRBJ2-5; TRBD2 matches 7 bases. The CDR3 totals 17 residues. Germline V CDR1 and CDR2: SGHAT, FQNNGV. V lost 1 base to trimming and J lost 0 bases; unmatched junction nucleotides: 8. The CDR3 DNA reads TGTGCCAGCAGCTTAGGCGTTGCGGGAGTAAACCAAGAGACCCAGTACTTC. Amino acid sequence: CASSLGVAGVNQETQYF.

This clonotype turned up a few times. The gene calls are TRBV20-1 and TRBJ1-1, with unresolved D. V was shortened by 5 bases and J by 3 bases, with 13 bases between the two germline ends. The CDR3 runs 13 residues. In germline, CDR1 is DFQATT, CDR2 SNEGSKA (reference sequence). The DNA for the CDR3 is TGCAGTGCTGATAGGCACCAGGACACTGAAGCTTTCTTT. It translates to CSADRHQDTEAFF.

This clonotype was observed at least ten times. The chain employs TRBV10-3 and TRBJ2-1, with 12 bases aligning to TRBD2. Trimming cost V 5 bases and J 5 bases; bases outside gene matches: 7. The CDR3 consists of 16 residues. CDR1 and CDR2 from the germline V gene are ENHRY and SYGVKD. For the CDR3, the DNA is TGTGCCATCAGTAAACTAGCGGGAGGTTCGGACAATGAGCAGTTCTTC. It yields the protein CAISKLAGGSDNEQFF.

This clonotype has a handful of counts. V usage is TRBV12-3 or TRBV12-4 and J usage is TRBJ2-3; D possibly corresponds to TRBD2 (5 bases). Trimming left V 4 bases short and J 0 bases short, with 8 bases between. The CDR3 has 14 residues. DNA of the CDR3: TGTGCCAGCAGTTCGTGGGAGAGCACAGATACGCAGTATTTT. The encoded protein is CASSSWESTDTQYF.

This clonotype was observed a handful of times. The chain uses TRBV12-3 or TRBV12-4 and TRBJ2-7; D perhaps matches TRBD2 (6 bases). The CDR3 consists of 16 residues. V was pared by 4 bases and J by 0 bases, with 16 bases between. CDR3 DNA: TGTGCCAGCAGTTGGGGGGTAGTTAAGGGCTCCTACGAGCAGTACTTC. Protein: CASSWGVVKGSYEQYF.

This clonotype occurred many times. The genes are TRBV3-1 and TRBJ2-2; 9 bases fit TRBD2. CDR1 is LGHDT and CDR2 is YNNKEL in the germline V gene (reference sequence). V lost 3 bases, J lost 4 bases, and 6 bases stayed unmatched. This CDR3 spans 16 amino acids. In nucleotides, the CDR3 is TGTGCCAGCAGCCACCCAGCGGGAGGTCGCACCGGGGAGCTGTTTTTT. Amino acids: CASSHPAGGRTGELFF.

This clonotype was counted ten times or more. J is TRBJ2-5 and V is TRBV11-2, with TRBD1 as a possible D gene (7 bases). The CDR3 spans 16 residues. V was trimmed by 4 bases and J by 5 bases, leaving 20 bases between them. CDR1 and CDR2 (germline): SGHAT, FQNNGV. CDR3 protein: CASSSRSTGSGETQYF. The CDR3 DNA sequence: TGTGCCAGCAGCTCCAGATCGACAGGGAGCGGGGAGACCCAGTACTTC. Using reference TRBV11-2 and TRBJ2-5 for the parts outside the CDR3, the full variable domain is EAGVAQSPRYKIIEKRQSVAFWCNPISGHATLYWYQQILGQGPKLLIQFQNNGVVDDSQLPKDRFSAERLKGVDSTLKIQPAKLEDSAVYLCASSSRSTGSGETQYFGPGTRLLVL.

This chain uses TRBV27 with TRBJ2-4; 9 nucleotides align to TRBD1. Per germline, CDR1 MNHEY and CDR2 SMNVEV (reference sequence). The CDR3 runs 16 residues. J gave up 2 bases and V 6 bases, and 8 bases lay outside the gene matches. The CDR3 DNA follows: TGTGCCAGCAGCCCCAGACAGGGGGTCCCCAAAAACATTCAGTACTTC. It specifies CASSPRQGVPKNIQYF.

This chain links TRBV28 with TRBJ2-1, with D perhaps being TRBD1 or TRBD2 (5 bases each). Trimming shortened V by 7 bases and J by 2 bases, and 18 bases separated the two germline ends. The germline CDR1 and CDR2 sequences are MDHEN and SYDVKM. The CDR3 loop spans 16 amino acids. The CDR3 bases are TGTGCCAGCACCCCCCACCGAGGGGCCACCTACAATGAGCAGTTCTTC. Translation: CASTPHRGATYNEQFF.

J is TRBJ2-3 and V is TRBV14; D gene ambiguous. The CDR3 is 14 residues long. The V end was cut by 3 bases, the J end by 3 bases, with 10 bases between. The germline V gene encodes CDR1 SGHDN and CDR2 FVKESK. The CDR3 reads CASSHNSPTDTQYF. The DNA of the CDR3 is TGTGCCAGCAGCCACAATAGCCCTACAGATACGCAGTATTTT.

This clonotype was seen many times. The chain carries TRBV7-6 and TRBJ2-1, with 15 bases that match TRBD2. Per germline, CDR1 SGHVS and CDR2 FNYEAQ. CDR3 length: 16 residues. V shed 6 bases and J 7 bases; nucleotides not matched to a gene: 7. Here the CDR3 reads CASSLGLAGGTNEQFF. The CDR3 nucleotides are TGTGCCAGCAGTTTGGGACTAGCGGGAGGCACGAATGAGCAGTTCTTC.

This clonotype occurred many times. The chain couples TRBV29-1 to TRBJ2-1; a possible D gene is TRBD1 (7 bases). Trimming shortened V by 4 bases and J by 4 bases, and 20 bases separated the two germline ends. The CDR3 runs 16 residues. CDR1 is SQVTM, CDR2 ANQGSEA, per germline. The CDR3 coding sequence is TGCAGCGTTGTCGGGAGCCAGGGACAGTTGTACAATGAGCAGTTCTTC. Encoded protein: CSVVGSQGQLYNEQFF.

This clonotype was detected only a few times. V gene TRBV4-1 combines with J gene TRBJ2-7; 9 bases are a match to TRBD1. The CDR3 sequence is 15 residues long. Germline assignment: CDR1 MGHRA and CDR2 YSYEKL. The V gene end was trimmed by 0 bases and the J gene end by 5 bases; junction bases not matched to a gene: 5. Written as DNA, the CDR3 is TGCGCCAGCAGCCAAGAGGACAGGGGCTTCCACGAGCAGTACGTC. Translating gives CASSQEDRGFHEQYV.

Many counts were recorded for this clonotype. The chain links TRBV3-1 to TRBJ2-3; no clear D. V was pared by 1 base and J by 4 bases, with 18 bases between. This CDR3 is 17 amino acids long. Germline CDR1 is LGHDT and CDR2 is YNNKEL (reference sequence). The CDR3 bases are TGTGCCAGCAGCCAAGGGGTTGGTCTAGTCGGCTCAGATACGCAGTATTTT. Translation: CASSQGVGLVGSDTQYF.

V and J are TRBV2 and TRBJ2-7; 8 bases match TRBD2. The CDR3 loop spans 15 amino acids. With V trimmed by 7 bases and J by 6 bases, 14 bases remained unmatched. The germline CDR1 and CDR2 sequences are SNHLY and FYNNEI. In DNA form, the CDR3 reads TGTGCCAGCAAGCCCCTCACGGGACTAGGAGCCGAGCAGTACTTC. Translated, it gives CASKPLTGLGAEQYF.

The chain is built from TRBV19 and TRBJ1-1; 8 bases align to TRBD1. This CDR3 is 15 amino acids long. With V trimmed by 2 bases and J by 1 base, 3 bases remained unmatched. Germline CDR1 LNHDA, CDR2 SQIVND (reference sequence). The CDR3 coding sequence is TGTGCCAGTAGTATAACGGGGACAGGGAACACTGAAGCTTTCTTT. Protein sequence: CASSITGTGNTEAFF. Filled out from reference TRBV19 and TRBJ1-1, the complete variable domain reads DGGITQSPKYLFRKEGQNVTLSCEQNLNHDAMYWYRQDPGQGLRLIYYSQIVNDFQKGDIAEGYSVSREKKESFPLTVTSAQKNPTAFYLCASSITGTGNTEAFFGQGTRLTVV.

This clonotype was counted only a few times. This rearrangement joins TRBV3-1 to TRBJ2-3, with D possibly TRBD2 on 6 matching bases. The CDR3 totals 18 residues. Trimming pared 0 bases from V and 1 base from J, leaving 17 bases between. The germline gives CDR1 LGHDT, CDR2 YNNKEL (reference sequence). The CDR3 nucleotides are TGTGCCAGCAGCCAAGATTCGAGGAGGGTCCGAGGCACAGATACGCAGTATTTT. Protein: CASSQDSRRVRGTDTQYF.

This clonotype was detected ten times or more. This rearrangement joins TRBV12-3 or TRBV12-4 to TRBJ2-3, with 8 bases that match TRBD2. The CDR3 has 16 amino acids. With V trimmed by 3 bases and J by 2 bases, 7 bases remained unmatched. The CDR3 loop reads CASSFGTRATTDTQYF. CDR3 sequence (DNA): TGTGCCAGCAGTTTCGGGACTAGGGCTACCACAGATACGCAGTATTTT.

This clonotype was recorded a few times. The genes are TRBV15 and TRBJ2-7; 7 nucleotides agree with TRBD2. CDR1 is LNHNV, CDR2 YYDKDF, per germline (reference sequence). The CDR3 spans 15 residues. V trimming: 5 bases; J trimming: 0 bases; junction bases outside the gene matches: 7. The CDR3 DNA sequence: TGTGCCACCAGCTCAGAGCGGGAAATCTCCTACGAGCAGTACTTC. Translating it yields CATSSEREISYEQYF.

This clonotype was picked up many times. The rearrangement links TRBV27 to TRBJ2-3; D is possibly TRBD1 (6 bases). There are 17 residues in the CDR3. Germline V lookup: CDR1 MNHEY, CDR2 SMNVEV (reference sequence). The germline V and J ends were trimmed by 5 bases and 3 bases, with 21 bases remaining between them. CDR3 region: CASSLVKQGLGTDTQYF. The CDR3 nucleotides are TGTGCCAGCAGTCTAGTAAAGCAGGGGCTCGGGACAGATACGCAGTATTTT.

This clonotype appeared many times. The chain carries TRBV4-2 and TRBJ1-1; 8 bases align to TRBD1. Per germline, CDR1 LGHNA and CDR2 YNFKEQ. The CDR3 totals 21 residues. Trimming at V came to 5 bases and at J to 0 bases, leaving 23 bases not matched to a gene. The CDR3 coding sequence is TGTGCCAGCAGCTCCCCGACAGGGGACACAATCGGCACGGTAATGAACACTGAAGCTTTCTTT. Residues: CASSSPTGDTIGTVMNTEAFF.

This clonotype appeared many times. This chain connects TRBV2 to TRBJ1-2; TRBD1 might be the D (6 bases). The CDR3 runs 13 residues. Germline CDR1 is SNHLY and CDR2 is FYNNEI. V was trimmed by 1 base and J by 7 bases, leaving 10 bases between them. CDR3 amino acids: CASSEGGQAGYTF. The CDR3 DNA reads TGTGCCAGCAGTGAAGGGGGGCAAGCTGGCTACACCTTC.

This chain links TRBV7-6 with TRBJ2-1; TRBD2 agrees at 7 bases. Germline V gene sequence: CDR1 SGHVS, CDR2 FNYEAQ. The CDR3 contains 17 residues. V trimming: 3 bases; J trimming: 3 bases; junction bases outside the gene matches: 11. The CDR3 protein is CASSLDTGTTIYNEQFF. The CDR3 nucleotides read TGTGCCAGCAGCTTGGATACCGGGACTACCATCTACAATGAGCAGTTCTTC.

The gene calls are TRBV20-1 and TRBJ2-7; weak D call: TRBD1 (5 bases). Trimming cost V 0 bases and J 2 bases, with 11 bases left between them. Germline V gene sequence: CDR1 DFQATT, CDR2 SNEGSKA (reference sequence). The CDR3 covers 14 residues. The DNA of the CDR3 is TGCAGTGCTAGAGATACAGGATCAACCTACGAGCAGTACTTC. This codes for CSARDTGSTYEQYF.